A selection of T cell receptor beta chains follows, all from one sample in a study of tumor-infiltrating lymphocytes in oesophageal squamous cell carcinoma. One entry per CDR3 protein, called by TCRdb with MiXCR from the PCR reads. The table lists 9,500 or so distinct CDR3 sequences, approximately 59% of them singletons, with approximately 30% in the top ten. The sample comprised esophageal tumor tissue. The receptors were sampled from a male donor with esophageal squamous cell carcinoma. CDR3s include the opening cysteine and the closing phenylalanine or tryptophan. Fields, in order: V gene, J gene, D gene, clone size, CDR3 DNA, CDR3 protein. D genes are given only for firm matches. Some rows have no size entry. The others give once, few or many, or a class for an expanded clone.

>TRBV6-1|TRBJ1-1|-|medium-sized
TGTGCCAGCAGTGCTTGGGCGACTGAAGCTTTCTTT
CASSAWATEAFF
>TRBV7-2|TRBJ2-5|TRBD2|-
TGTGCCAGCAGCTCGGGGGCGCGCGGGGGGCAGTACTTC
CASSSGARGGQYF
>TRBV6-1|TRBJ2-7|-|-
TGTGCCAGCACGGAGGAACTAGGGACCTACGAGCAGTACTTC
CASTEELGTYEQYF
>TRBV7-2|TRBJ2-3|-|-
TGTGCCAGCAGCTTTTCGAGCGGGTTTAGCACAGATACGCAGTATTTT
CASSFSSGFSTDTQYF
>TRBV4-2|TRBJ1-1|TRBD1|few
TGTGCCAGCAGCCACGGGACAGGGGGGACGAACACTGAAGCTTTCTTT
CASSHGTGGTNTEAFF
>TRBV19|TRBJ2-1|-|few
TGTGCCAGTAGCGGGAGTGTGTACAATGAGCAGTTCTTC
CASSGSVYNEQFF
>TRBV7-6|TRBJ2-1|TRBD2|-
TGTGCCAGCTCCACTAGCGGGGTTTACAATGAGCAGTTCTTC
CASSTSGVYNEQFF
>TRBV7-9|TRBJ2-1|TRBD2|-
TGTGCCAGCGTCCGATCTAGCGGGAGCTACAATGAGCAGTTCTTC
CASVRSSGSYNEQFF
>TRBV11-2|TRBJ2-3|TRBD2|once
TGTGCCAGCAGCTTAACTAGCGGGATTGCAGATACGCAGTATTTT
CASSLTSGIADTQYF
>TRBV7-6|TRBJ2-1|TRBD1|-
TGTGCCAGCAGATCAGGGGGCTCGGACAATGAGCAGTTCTTC
CASRSGGSDNEQFF